These T cell receptor beta chains were read from a single sample in a study of cytomegalovirus exposure and HLA in healthy donors. Some clones are missing from TCRdb's copy, which holds only in-frame ones; the method was immunoSEQ multiplex PCR. The data show 150,000 to 200,000 clones, roughly 82% seen once. Sequencing was carried out using PBMCs. These receptors all stem from a woman between 25 and 40 years old in good health and CMV-seropositive. Both conserved end residues are part of each CDR3. The D gene is left open where the match is weak. The listing skips clone size in some rows; elsewhere it reads once, few, many or a size class.

d_gene	abundance	v_gene	j_gene	CDR3aa	CDR3nt
TRBD2	NA	TRBV7-7	TRBJ2-5	CASSLAGGNQETQYF	TGTGCTAGCAGCTTAGCGGGGGGGAACCAAGAGACCCAGTACTTC
TRBD2	NA	TRBV28	TRBJ2-7	CASRERGLSEQYF	TGTGCCAGCAGGGAGCGGGGCCTCTCCGAGCAGTACTTC
TRBD1	NA	TRBV7-9	TRBJ2-5	CASSLDDRAQEETQYF	TGTGCCAGCAGCTTAGACGACAGGGCTCAAGAGGAGACCCAGTACTTC
NA	NA	TRBV19	TRBJ2-3	CASSIVGGTESEQYF	TGTGCCAGTAGTATAGTGGGAGGCACGGAGAGTGAGCAGTATTTT
NA	NA	TRBV28	TRBJ1-1	CASIHMEGTEAFF	TGTGCCAGCATCCATATGGAGGGCACTGAAGCTTTCTTT
TRBD1	few	TRBV2	TRBJ1-5	CASSQTGSNQPQHF	TGTGCCAGCAGTCAGACAGGGAGCAATCAGCCCCAGCATTTT
NA	NA	TRBV6-5	TRBJ2-6	CASSYADSGANVLTF	TGTGCCAGCAGTTACGCGGATTCTGGGGCCAACGTCCTGACTTTC
NA	NA	TRBV19	TRBJ2-1	CASKDFRNEQFF	TGTGCCAGTAAGGACTTTCGGAATGAGCAGTTCTTC
TRBD2	NA	TRBV19	TRBJ2-7	CASSTGLAGLEQYF	TGTGCCAGTAGTACGGGACTAGCGGGGCTCGAGCAGTACTTC
TRBD1	once	TRBV6-4	TRBJ2-3	CASSEGGQGGDTQYF	TGTGCCAGCAGTGAAGGGGGACAGGGAGGAGATACGCAGTATTTT
TRBD1	NA	TRBV7-2	TRBJ1-2	CASSLERGRVYGYTF	TGTGCCAGCAGCTTAGAGAGGGGGCGCGTCTATGGCTACACCTTC
NA	NA	TRBV19	TRBJ2-7	CASSIPGYEQYF	TGTGCCAGTAGTATACCAGGGTACGAGCAGTACTTC
TRBD1	NA	TRBV5-1	TRBJ1-2	CASSAGQGGYGYTF	TGCGCCAGCAGCGCCGGACAGGGAGGCTATGGCTACACCTTC
NA	NA	TRBV6-1	TRBJ2-5	CASRRQIQETQYF	TGTGCCAGCCGGCGACAGATCCAAGAGACCCAGTACTTC
NA	NA	TRBV9	TRBJ2-2	CASSSGPTGELFF	TGTGCCAGCAGCTCAGGGCCCACCGGGGAGCTGTTTTTT
NA	NA	TRBV9	TRBJ1-4	CASSLGGMSGTNEKLFF	TGTGCCAGCAGCCTGGGCGGGATGAGTGGCACTAATGAAAAACTGTTTTTT
TRBD1	NA	TRBV29-1	TRBJ2-5	CSVLTGQGSVLLGTQYF	TGCAGCGTTCTTACGGGACAGGGGTCAGTGTTACTCGGGACCCAGTACTTC
NA	NA	TRBV19	TRBJ2-7	CASSRPGPLNEQYF	TGTGCCAGTAGCCGCCCAGGGCCTCTCAACGAGCAGTACTTC
TRBD2	NA	TRBV9	TRBJ2-1	CASSVARLAGDHEQFF	TGTGCCAGCAGCGTAGCTCGACTAGCGGGAGACCATGAGCAGTTCTTC
TRBD1	NA	TRBV5-4	TRBJ1-4	CASSSEKGGQDNEKLFF	TGTGCCAGCAGCTCGGAGAAAGGTGGACAGGATAATGAAAAACTGTTTTTT
NA	NA	TRBV27	TRBJ2-1	CASSGVPGVPGVVIGEQFF	TGTGCCAGCAGCGGTGTCCCGGGAGTCCCCGGAGTTGTGATTGGTGAGCAGTTCTTC
NA	few	TRBV4-2	TRBJ1-4	CASSQEIGSGREKLFF	TGTGCCAGCAGCCAAGAAATAGGGAGCGGTCGTGAAAAACTGTTTTTT
NA	NA	TRBV6-5	TRBJ1-1	CASRSTGSSPEAFF	TGTGCCAGCAGATCAACAGGGAGTTCGCCTGAAGCTTTCTTT
NA	NA	TRBV2	TRBJ1-2	CASSDLGTYGYTF	TGTGCCAGCAGCGATCTCGGGACTTATGGCTACACCTTC
TRBD1	once	TRBV15	TRBJ1-5	CATSLDRMGTQPQHF	TGTGCCACCAGCCTGGACAGGATGGGAACTCAGCCCCAGCATTTT
NA	NA	TRBV29-1	TRBJ2-1	CSVPSLHAGEQFF	TGCAGCGTTCCTTCCCTTCATGCGGGGGAGCAGTTCTTC
TRBD1	NA	TRBV10-3	TRBJ1-1	CASTGTGPMNTEAFF	TGTGCCTCAACCGGGACAGGGCCTATGAACACTGAAGCTTTCTTT
TRBD1	NA	TRBV7-9	TRBJ2-3	CASSLDRGTQYF	TGTGCCAGCAGCCTTGACAGGGGGACGCAGTATTTT
TRBD2	NA	TRBV6-1	TRBJ2-7	CASSDPGTSGTYEQYF	TGTGCCAGCAGTGATCCCGGGACTAGCGGGACCTACGAGCAGTACTTC
NA	NA	TRBV27	TRBJ2-2	CASSLWSAGNTGELFF	TGTGCCAGCAGTTTATGGAGCGCGGGGAACACCGGGGAGCTGTTTTTT
TRBD1	once	TRBV6-6	TRBJ2-7	CASTPRGQTGEQYF	TGTGCCAGCACCCCTAGGGGGCAGACGGGCGAGCAGTACTTC
TRBD2	NA	TRBV5-1	TRBJ2-2	CASSLGLAIGELFF	TGCGCCAGCAGCTTGGGACTAGCGATCGGGGAGCTGTTTTTT
NA	once	TRBV27	TRBJ2-1	CASSWTGEEQFF	TGTGCCAGCAGTTGGACGGGGGAAGAGCAGTTCTTC
NA	NA	TRBV10-3	TRBJ1-1	CAISMTSTEAFF	TGTGCCATCAGTATGACAAGCACTGAAGCTTTCTTT
NA	NA	TRBV6-6	TRBJ1-1	CASSFQGDTEAFF	TGTGCCAGCAGTTTTCAGGGTGACACTGAAGCTTTCTTT